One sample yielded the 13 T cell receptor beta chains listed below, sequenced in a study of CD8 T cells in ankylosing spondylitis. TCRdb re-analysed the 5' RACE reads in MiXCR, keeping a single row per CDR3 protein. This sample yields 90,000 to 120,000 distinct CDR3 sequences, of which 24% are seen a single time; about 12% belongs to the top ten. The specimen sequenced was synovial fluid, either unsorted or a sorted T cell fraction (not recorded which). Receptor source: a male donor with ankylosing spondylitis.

CDR3 sequence reads: CASSRQPSREETQYF. The CDR3 nucleotides read TGTGCCAGCAGCCGACAGCCTAGCAGGGAAGAGACCCAGTACTTC. V and J are TRBV7-8 and TRBJ2-5; tentatively, D is TRBD1 or TRBD2 (5 bases each). Trimming took 5 bases from V and 3 from J, leaving 16 bases between them. The germline CDR1 and CDR2 sequences are SGHVS and FQNEAQ. This CDR3 is built from 15 residues.

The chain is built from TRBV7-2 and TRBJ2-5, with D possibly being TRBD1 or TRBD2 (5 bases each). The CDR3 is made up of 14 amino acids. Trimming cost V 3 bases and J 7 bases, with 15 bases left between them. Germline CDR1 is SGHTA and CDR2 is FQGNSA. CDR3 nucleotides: TGTGCCAGCAGCTTGCAGGGTATTGGAGGGACCCAGTACTTC. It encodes CASSLQGIGGTQYF. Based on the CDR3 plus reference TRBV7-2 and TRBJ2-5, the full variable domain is GAGVSQSPSNKVTEKGKDVELRCDPISGHTALYWYRQSLGQGLEFLIYFQGNSAPDKSGLPSDRFSAERTGGSVSTLTIQRTQQEDSAVYLCASSLQGIGGTQYFGPGTRLLVL.

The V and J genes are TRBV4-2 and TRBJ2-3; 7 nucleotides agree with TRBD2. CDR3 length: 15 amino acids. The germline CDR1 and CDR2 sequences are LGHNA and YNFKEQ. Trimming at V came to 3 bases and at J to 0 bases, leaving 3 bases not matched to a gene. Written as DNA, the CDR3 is TGTGCCAGCAGCCATTTTAGCGGGAGCACAGATACGCAGTATTTT. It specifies CASSHFSGSTDTQYF.

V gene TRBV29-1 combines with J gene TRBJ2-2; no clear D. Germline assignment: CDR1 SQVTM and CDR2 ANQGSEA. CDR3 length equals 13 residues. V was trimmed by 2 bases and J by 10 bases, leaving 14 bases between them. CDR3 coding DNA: TGCAGCGTTGAAATCCTGTCAGACACGGAGCTGTTTTTT. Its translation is CSVEILSDTELFF.

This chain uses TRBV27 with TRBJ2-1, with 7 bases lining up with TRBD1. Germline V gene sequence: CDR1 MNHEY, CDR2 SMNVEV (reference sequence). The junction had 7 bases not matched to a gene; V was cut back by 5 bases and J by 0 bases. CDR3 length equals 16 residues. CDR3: CASSVRGTVSYNEQFF. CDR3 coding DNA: TGTGCCAGCAGTGTCAGGGGGACGGTCTCCTACAATGAGCAGTTCTTC.

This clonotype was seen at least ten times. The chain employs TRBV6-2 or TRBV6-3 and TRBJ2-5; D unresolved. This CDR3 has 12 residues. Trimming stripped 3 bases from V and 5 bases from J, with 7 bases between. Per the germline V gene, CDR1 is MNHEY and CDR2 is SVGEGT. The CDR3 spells CASSYGWETQYF. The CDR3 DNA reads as TGTGCCAGCAGTTATGGTTGGGAGACCCAGTACTTC.

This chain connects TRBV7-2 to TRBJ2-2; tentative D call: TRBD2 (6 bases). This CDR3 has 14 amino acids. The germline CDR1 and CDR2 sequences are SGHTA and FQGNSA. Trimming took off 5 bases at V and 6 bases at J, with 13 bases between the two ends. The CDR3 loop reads CASSPMEGSGELFF. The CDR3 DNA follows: TGTGCCAGCAGCCCAATGGAGGGGTCCGGGGAGCTGTTTTTT.

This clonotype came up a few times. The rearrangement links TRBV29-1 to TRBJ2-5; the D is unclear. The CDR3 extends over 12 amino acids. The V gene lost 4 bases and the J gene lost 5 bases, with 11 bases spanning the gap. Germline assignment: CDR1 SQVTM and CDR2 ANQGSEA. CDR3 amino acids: CSVGFQGETQYF. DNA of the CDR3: TGCAGCGTTGGATTTCAAGGGGAGACCCAGTACTTC.

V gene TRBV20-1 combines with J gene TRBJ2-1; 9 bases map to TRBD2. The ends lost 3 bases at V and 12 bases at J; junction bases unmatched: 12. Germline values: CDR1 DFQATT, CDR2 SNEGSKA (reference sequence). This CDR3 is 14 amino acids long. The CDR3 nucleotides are TGCAGTGCTAGGCCTAGCGGGACCTTCAGGGGGCAGTTCTTC. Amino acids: CSARPSGTFRGQFF.

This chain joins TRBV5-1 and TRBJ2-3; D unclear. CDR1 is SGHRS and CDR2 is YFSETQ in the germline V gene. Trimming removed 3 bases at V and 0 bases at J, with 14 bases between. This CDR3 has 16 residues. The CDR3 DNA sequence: TGCGCCAGCAGCTATTCGAGCGACTCTAGCACAGATACGCAGTATTTT. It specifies CASSYSSDSSTDTQYF.

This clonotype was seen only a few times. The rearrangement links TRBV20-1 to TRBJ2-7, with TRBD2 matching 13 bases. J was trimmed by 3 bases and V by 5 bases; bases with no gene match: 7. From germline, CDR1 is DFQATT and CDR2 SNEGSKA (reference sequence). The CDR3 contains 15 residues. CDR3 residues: CSALARTSGSYEQYF. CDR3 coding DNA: TGCAGTGCTTTAGCGAGGACTAGCGGGAGCTACGAGCAGTACTTC.

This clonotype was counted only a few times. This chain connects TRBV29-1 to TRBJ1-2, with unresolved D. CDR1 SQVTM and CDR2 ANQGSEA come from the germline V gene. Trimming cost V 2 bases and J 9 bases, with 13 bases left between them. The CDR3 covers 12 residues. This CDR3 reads CSVEILADSYTF. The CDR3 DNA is TGCAGCGTTGAAATACTTGCCGATAGCTACACCTTC.

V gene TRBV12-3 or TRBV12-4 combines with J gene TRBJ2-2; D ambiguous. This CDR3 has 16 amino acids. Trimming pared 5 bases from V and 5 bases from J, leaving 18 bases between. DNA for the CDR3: TGTGCCAGCAGTCCAGAACTTGAGTATCCTACCGGGGAGCTGTTTTTT. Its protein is CASSPELEYPTGELFF.